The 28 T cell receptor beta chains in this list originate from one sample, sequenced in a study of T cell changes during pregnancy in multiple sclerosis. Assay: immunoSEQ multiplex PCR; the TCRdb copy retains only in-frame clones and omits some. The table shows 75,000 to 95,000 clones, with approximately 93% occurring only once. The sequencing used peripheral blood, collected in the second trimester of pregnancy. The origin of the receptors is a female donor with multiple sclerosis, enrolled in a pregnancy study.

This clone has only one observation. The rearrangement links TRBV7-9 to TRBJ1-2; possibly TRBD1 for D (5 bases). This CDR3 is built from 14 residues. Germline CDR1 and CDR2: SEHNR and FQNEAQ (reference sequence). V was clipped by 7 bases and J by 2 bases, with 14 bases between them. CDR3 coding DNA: TGTGCCAGCACCAGAGGGGAGGGGAACTATGGCTACACCTTC. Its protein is CASTRGEGNYGYTF.

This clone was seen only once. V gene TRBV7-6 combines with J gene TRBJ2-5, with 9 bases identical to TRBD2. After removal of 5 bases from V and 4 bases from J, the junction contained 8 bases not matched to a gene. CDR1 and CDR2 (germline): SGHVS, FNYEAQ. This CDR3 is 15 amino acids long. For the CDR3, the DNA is TGTGCCAGCAGCCCCAATAGCGGGGGAGGAGAGACCCAGTACTTC. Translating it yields CASSPNSGGGETQYF.

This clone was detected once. The chain's CDR3 is CASSGQGLGGYTF. Written as DNA, the CDR3 is TGTGCCAGCAGCGGACAGGGTTTGGGCGGCTACACCTTC. V and J are TRBV7-8 and TRBJ1-2; TRBD1 aligns across 8 bases. The junction had 7 bases not matched to a gene; V was cut back by 5 bases and J by 8 bases. This CDR3 region has 13 residues. The germline V gene encodes CDR1 SGHVS and CDR2 FQNEAQ.

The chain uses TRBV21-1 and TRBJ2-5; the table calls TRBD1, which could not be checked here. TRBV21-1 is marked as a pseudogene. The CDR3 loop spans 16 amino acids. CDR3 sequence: CASSTGRDREQETQYF. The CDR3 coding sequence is TGTGCCAGCAGCACCGGCCGGGACAGGGAACAAGAGACCCAGTACTTC.

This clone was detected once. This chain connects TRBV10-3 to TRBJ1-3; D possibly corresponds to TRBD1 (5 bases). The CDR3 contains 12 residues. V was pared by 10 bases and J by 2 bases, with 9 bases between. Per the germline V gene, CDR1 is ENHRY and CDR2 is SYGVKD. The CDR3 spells CATRGTGNTIYF. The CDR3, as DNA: TGTGCCACCCGGGGGACTGGAAACACCATATATTTT.

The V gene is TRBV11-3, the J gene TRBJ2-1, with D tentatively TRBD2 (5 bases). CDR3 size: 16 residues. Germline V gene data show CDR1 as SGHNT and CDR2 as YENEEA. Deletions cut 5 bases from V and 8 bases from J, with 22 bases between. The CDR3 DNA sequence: TGTGCCAGCAGCGGGTGGGGAGCGGCATCCCTCGATGAGCAGTTCTTC. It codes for CASSGWGAASLDEQFF.

CDR3 in amino acids: CASSLPTGGNGNTIYF. The CDR3 nucleotides read TGTGCCAGCTCACTCCCGACAGGGGGCAATGGAAACACCATATATTTT. The V and J genes are TRBV18 and TRBJ1-3, with TRBD1 matching 10 bases. Per germline, CDR1 KGHSH and CDR2 LQKENI. The CDR3 is made up of 16 amino acids. V lost 4 bases and J lost 3; bases outside the gene matches: 6.

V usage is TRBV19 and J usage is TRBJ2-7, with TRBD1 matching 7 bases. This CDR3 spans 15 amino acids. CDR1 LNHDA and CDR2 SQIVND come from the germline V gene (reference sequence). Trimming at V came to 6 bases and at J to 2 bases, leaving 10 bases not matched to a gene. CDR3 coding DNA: TGTGCCAGTAGCCTTACAGGGGAACCAGCCTACGAGCAGTACTTC. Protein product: CASSLTGEPAYEQYF.

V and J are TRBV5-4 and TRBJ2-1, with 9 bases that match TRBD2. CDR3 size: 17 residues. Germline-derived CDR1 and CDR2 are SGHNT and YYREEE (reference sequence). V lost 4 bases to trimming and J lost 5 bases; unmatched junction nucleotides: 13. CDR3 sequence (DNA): TGTGCCAGCAGCGCCGCAACTCACCTAGCGGGGAACAATGAGCAGTTCTTC. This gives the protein CASSAATHLAGNNEQFF.

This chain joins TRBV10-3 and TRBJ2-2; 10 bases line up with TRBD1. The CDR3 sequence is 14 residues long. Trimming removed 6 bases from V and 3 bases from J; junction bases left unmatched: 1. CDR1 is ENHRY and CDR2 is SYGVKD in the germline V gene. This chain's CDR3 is CAIRGTGDTGELFF. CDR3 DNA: TGTGCCATCAGAGGGACAGGGGACACCGGGGAGCTGTTTTTT.

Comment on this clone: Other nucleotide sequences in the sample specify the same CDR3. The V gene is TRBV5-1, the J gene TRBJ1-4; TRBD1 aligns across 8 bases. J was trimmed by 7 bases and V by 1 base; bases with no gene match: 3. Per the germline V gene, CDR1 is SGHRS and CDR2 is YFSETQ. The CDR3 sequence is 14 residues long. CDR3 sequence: CASSLTGGGEKLFF. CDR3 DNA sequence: TGCGCCAGCAGCTTGACAGGGGGAGGTGAAAAACTGTTTTTT.

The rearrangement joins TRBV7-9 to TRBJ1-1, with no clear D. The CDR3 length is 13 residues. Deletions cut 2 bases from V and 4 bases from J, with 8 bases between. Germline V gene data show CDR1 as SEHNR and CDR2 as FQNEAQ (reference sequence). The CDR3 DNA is TGTGCCAGCAGCTTACAAGGAGGCACTGAAGCTTTCTTT. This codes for CASSLQGGTEAFF.

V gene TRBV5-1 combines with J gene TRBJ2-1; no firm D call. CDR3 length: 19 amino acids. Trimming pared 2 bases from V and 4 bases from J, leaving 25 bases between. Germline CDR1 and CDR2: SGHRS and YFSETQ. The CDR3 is CASSFIADGSPLLYNEQFF. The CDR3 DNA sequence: TGCGCCAGCAGCTTCATAGCCGACGGATCCCCCCTCCTATACAATGAGCAGTTCTTC.

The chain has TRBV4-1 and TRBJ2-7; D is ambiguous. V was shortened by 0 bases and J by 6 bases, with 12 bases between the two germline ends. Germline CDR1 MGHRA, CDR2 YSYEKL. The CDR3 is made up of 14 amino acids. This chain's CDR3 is CASSQDSNSLEQYF. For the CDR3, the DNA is TGCGCCAGCAGCCAAGATTCGAACAGCCTCGAGCAGTACTTC.

CDR3 bases: TGTGCCAGCTCACCAACCAGGGTCTCGAATAATTCACCCCTCCACTTT. Encoded protein: CASSPTRVSNNSPLHF. V and J are TRBV18 and TRBJ1-6, with D perhaps TRBD1 (5 bases). The germline V gene encodes CDR1 KGHSH and CDR2 LQKENI. Trimming took off 2 bases at V and 5 bases at J, with 13 bases between the two ends. CDR3 length equals 16 residues. The whole variable domain, remainder taken from reference TRBV18 and TRBJ1-6, is NAGVMQNPRHLVRRRGQEARLRCSPMKGHSHVYWYRQLPEEGLKFMVYLQKENIIDESGMPKERFSAEFPKEGPSILRIQQVVRGDSAAYFCASSPTRVSNNSPLHFGNGTRLTVT.

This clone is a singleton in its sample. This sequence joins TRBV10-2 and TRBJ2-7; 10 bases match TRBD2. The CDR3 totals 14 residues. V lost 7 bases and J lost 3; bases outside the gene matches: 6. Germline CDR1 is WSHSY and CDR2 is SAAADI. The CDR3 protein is CASTEGTSDYEQYF. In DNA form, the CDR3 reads TGCGCCAGCACCGAAGGGACTAGCGACTACGAGCAGTACTTC.

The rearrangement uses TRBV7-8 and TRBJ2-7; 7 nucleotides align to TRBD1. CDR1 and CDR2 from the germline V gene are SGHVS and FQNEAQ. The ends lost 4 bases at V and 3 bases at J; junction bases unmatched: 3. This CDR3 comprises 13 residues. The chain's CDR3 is CASSYSGGYEQYF. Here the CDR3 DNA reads TGTGCCAGCAGCTACTCAGGGGGCTACGAGCAGTACTTC.

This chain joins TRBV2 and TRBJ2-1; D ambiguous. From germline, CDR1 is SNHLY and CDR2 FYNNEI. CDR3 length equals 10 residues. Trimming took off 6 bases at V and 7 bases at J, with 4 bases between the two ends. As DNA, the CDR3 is TGTGCCAGCAGGCGAAATGAGCAGTTCTTC. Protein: CASRRNEQFF.

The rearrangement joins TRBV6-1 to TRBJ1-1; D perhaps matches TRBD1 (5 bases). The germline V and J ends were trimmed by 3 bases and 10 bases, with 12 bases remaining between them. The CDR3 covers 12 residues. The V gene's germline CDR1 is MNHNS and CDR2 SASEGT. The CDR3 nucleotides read TGTGCCAGCAGTGACATCAGGGTGGGAGCTTTCTTT. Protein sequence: CASSDIRVGAFF.

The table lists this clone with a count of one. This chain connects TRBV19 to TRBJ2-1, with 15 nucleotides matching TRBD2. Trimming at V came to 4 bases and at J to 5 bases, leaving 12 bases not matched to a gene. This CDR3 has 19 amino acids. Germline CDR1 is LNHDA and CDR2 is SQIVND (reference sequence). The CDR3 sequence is CASSTTPGTSGRNNNEQFF. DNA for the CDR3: TGTGCCAGTAGTACAACCCCCGGGACTAGCGGGAGGAACAACAATGAGCAGTTCTTC.

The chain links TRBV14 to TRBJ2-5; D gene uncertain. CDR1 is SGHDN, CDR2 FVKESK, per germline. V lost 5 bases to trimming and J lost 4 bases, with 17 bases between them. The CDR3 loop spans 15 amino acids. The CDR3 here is CASSSSRPGRETQYF. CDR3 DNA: TGTGCCAGCAGCTCGTCACGACCAGGTCGAGAGACCCAGTACTTC.

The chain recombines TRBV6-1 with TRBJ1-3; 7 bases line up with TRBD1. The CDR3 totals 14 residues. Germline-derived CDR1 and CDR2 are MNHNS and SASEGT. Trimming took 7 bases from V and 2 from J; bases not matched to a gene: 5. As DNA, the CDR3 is TGTGCCAGCAACGCGGGACAGACTGGAAACACCATATATTTT. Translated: CASNAGQTGNTIYF.

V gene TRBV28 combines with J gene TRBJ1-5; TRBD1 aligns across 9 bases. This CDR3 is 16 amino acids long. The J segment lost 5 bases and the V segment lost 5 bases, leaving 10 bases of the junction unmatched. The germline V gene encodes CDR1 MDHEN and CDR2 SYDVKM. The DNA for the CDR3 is TGTGCCAGCAGTGTCCCGGGACAGGGATTAGATCAGCCCCAGCATTTT. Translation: CASSVPGQGLDQPQHF.

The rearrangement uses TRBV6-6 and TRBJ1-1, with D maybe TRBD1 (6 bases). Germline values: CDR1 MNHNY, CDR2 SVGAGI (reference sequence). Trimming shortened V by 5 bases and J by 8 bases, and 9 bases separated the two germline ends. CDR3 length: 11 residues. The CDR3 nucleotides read TGTGCCAGCAGTCAAGGGACAGAAGCTTTCTTT. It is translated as CASSQGTEAFF.

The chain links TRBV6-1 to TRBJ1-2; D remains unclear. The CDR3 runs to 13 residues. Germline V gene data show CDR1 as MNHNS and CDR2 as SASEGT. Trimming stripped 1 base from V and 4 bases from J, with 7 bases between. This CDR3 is CASSEGEVYGYTF. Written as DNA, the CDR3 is TGTGCCAGCAGTGAAGGGGAGGTCTATGGCTACACCTTC.

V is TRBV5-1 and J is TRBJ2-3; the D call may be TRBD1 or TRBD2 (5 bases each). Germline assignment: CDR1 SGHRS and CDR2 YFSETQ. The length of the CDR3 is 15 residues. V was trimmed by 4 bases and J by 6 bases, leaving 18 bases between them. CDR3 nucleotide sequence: TGCGCCAGCAGCCTGGGGACGGGGATATGGGATACGCAGTATTTT. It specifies CASSLGTGIWDTQYF.

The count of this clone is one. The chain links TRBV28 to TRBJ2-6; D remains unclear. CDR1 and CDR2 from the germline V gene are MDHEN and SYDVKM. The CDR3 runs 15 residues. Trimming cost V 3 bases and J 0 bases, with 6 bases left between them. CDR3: CASSFRLSGANVLTF. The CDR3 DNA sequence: TGTGCCAGCAGTTTCAGGCTCTCTGGGGCCAACGTCCTGACTTTC.

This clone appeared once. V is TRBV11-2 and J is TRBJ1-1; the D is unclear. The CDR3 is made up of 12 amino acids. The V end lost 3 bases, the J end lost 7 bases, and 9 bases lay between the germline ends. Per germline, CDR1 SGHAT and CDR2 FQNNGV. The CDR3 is CASSFGAFEAFF. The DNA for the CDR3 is TGTGCCAGCAGCTTTGGAGCTTTTGAAGCTTTCTTT.